A selection of T cell receptor beta chains follows, all from one sample in a study of blood T cell repertoires in COVID-19. Generated by immunoSEQ multiplex PCR, the TCRdb table keeps only in-frame clones and is missing some. The repertoire holds 300,000 to 350,000 clones, with approximately 85% as singletons. Sample: PBMCs or T cells enriched from blood (not recorded which). All receptors come from a man aged 25-40 years who had recovered from COVID-19. CDR3s include the opening cysteine and the closing phenylalanine or tryptophan. The order of the fields is J gene, D gene, V gene, clone size, CDR3 DNA, CDR3 protein. D genes are given only for firm matches. Not every row has a clone size; where given, it reads once, few, many or a size class.

j_call: TRBJ2-2
d_call: TRBD1
v_call: TRBV24-1
clone_size: -
cdr3_nt: TGTGCCACCAGCCAGAAGGGGGCGCGAAGCACCGGGGAGCTGTTTTTT
cdr3_aa: CATSQKGARSTGELFF

j_call: TRBJ1-2
d_call: TRBD1
v_call: TRBV4-3
clone_size: few
cdr3_nt: TGCGCCAGCAGCCAAGATCGGGACAGGCCCTACACCTTC
cdr3_aa: CASSQDRDRPYTF

j_call: TRBJ2-3
d_call: -
v_call: TRBV5-1
clone_size: -
cdr3_nt: TGCGCCAGCAGCTCCGGGTCACGCACAGATACGCAGTATTTT
cdr3_aa: CASSSGSRTDTQYF

j_call: TRBJ1-2
d_call: -
v_call: TRBV6-5
clone_size: -
cdr3_nt: TGTGCCCTCGTGACAGACGCTCACTATGGCTACACCTTC
cdr3_aa: CALVTDAHYGYTF

j_call: TRBJ1-4
d_call: -
v_call: TRBV4-3
clone_size: -
cdr3_nt: TGCGCCAGCAGCCAAGGTCACAACCTAATGAGCGGAAAACTGTTTTTT
cdr3_aa: CASSQGHNLMSGKLFF

j_call: TRBJ1-1
d_call: -
v_call: TRBV5-4
clone_size: -
cdr3_nt: TGTGCCAGCACTCCGGACGGAGGTAACACTGAAGCTTTCTTT
cdr3_aa: CASTPDGGNTEAFF

j_call: TRBJ1-2
d_call: TRBD1
v_call: TRBV6-1
clone_size: -
cdr3_nt: TGTGCCAGCAGTGAAGGGCCGGGACAGGGACTTTCTGGCTACACCTTC
cdr3_aa: CASSEGPGQGLSGYTF

j_call: TRBJ2-1
d_call: -
v_call: TRBV5-6
clone_size: -
cdr3_nt: TGTGCCAGCACCCAAAGGTGGGGCAGGGTCGTGCAGTTCTTC
cdr3_aa: CASTQRWGRVVQFF

j_call: TRBJ2-1
d_call: TRBD1
v_call: TRBV15
clone_size: once
cdr3_nt: TGTGCCACCAGCGAGGGACAGGGGGGTTGGAATGAGCAGTTCTTC
cdr3_aa: CATSEGQGGWNEQFF

j_call: TRBJ1-3
d_call: TRBD1
v_call: TRBV2
clone_size: -
cdr3_nt: TGTGCCAGCAGTCCGACAGGGGGCGCATCCATATATTTT
cdr3_aa: CASSPTGGASIYF

j_call: TRBJ2-1
d_call: TRBD1
v_call: TRBV29-1
clone_size: -
cdr3_nt: TGCAGCGCGGCGACAGGGGACTACAATGAGCAGTTCTTC
cdr3_aa: CSAATGDYNEQFF

j_call: TRBJ1-5
d_call: -
v_call: TRBV9
clone_size: -
cdr3_nt: TGTGCCAGCAGCGTAGGTGGGGGGAATCAGCCCCAGCATTTT
cdr3_aa: CASSVGGGNQPQHF

j_call: TRBJ2-7
d_call: -
v_call: TRBV27
clone_size: -
cdr3_nt: TGTGCCAGCAGTTATGACAGTTCACCCTACTACGAGCAGTACTTC
cdr3_aa: CASSYDSSPYYEQYF

j_call: TRBJ1-2
d_call: -
v_call: TRBV27
clone_size: -
cdr3_nt: TGTGCCAGCGGCCGGGACTATGGCTACACCTTC
cdr3_aa: CASGRDYGYTF

j_call: TRBJ1-1
d_call: -
v_call: TRBV6-5
clone_size: -
cdr3_nt: TGTGCCAGCTGGTTGGGCAGGGCCACTGAAGCTTTCTTT
cdr3_aa: CASWLGRATEAFF

j_call: TRBJ1-2
d_call: -
v_call: TRBV5-4
clone_size: -
cdr3_nt: TGTGCCAGCAGCTGGGACTCCATGGGCTACACCTTC
cdr3_aa: CASSWDSMGYTF

j_call: TRBJ2-5
d_call: -
v_call: TRBV7-2
clone_size: -
cdr3_nt: TGTGCCAGCAGCTCCCAAAAAGGGGCCGGGTCGGAGACCCAGTACTTC
cdr3_aa: CASSSQKGAGSETQYF

j_call: TRBJ1-3
d_call: -
v_call: TRBV4-2
clone_size: -
cdr3_nt: TGTGCCAGCAGCCAAGTCCCGGGAAACACCATATATTTT
cdr3_aa: CASSQVPGNTIYF

j_call: TRBJ2-5
d_call: -
v_call: TRBV11-2
clone_size: -
cdr3_nt: TGTGCCAGCAGCTTAGGAGTGACAGAAGAGACCCAGTACTTC
cdr3_aa: CASSLGVTEETQYF

j_call: TRBJ1-6
d_call: TRBD1
v_call: TRBV7-2
clone_size: -
cdr3_nt: TGTGCCAGCAGCTTCTCCTGGACAGGGGGCTATTCACCCCTCCACTTT
cdr3_aa: CASSFSWTGGYSPLHF

j_call: TRBJ2-3
d_call: -
v_call: TRBV7-3
clone_size: once
cdr3_nt: TGTGCCAGCAGCCCAGGGGGGAACACAGATACGCAGTATTTT
cdr3_aa: CASSPGGNTDTQYF

j_call: TRBJ1-1
d_call: -
v_call: TRBV27
clone_size: -
cdr3_nt: TGTGCCAGCAGCCCTGTTCCCAACACTGAAGCTTTCTTT
cdr3_aa: CASSPVPNTEAFF

j_call: TRBJ2-7
d_call: TRBD2
v_call: TRBV27
clone_size: -
cdr3_nt: TGTGCCAGCAGTTTCGCTAGCGGGGGGTCTAAGACCTACGAGCAGTACTTC
cdr3_aa: CASSFASGGSKTYEQYF

j_call: TRBJ1-5
d_call: -
v_call: TRBV7-9
clone_size: -
cdr3_nt: TGTGCCAGCAGCTTAACCCGGACCGGGAGTAGCAATCAGCCCCAGCATTTT
cdr3_aa: CASSLTRTGSSNQPQHF

j_call: TRBJ2-1
d_call: TRBD1
v_call: TRBV7-9
clone_size: -
cdr3_nt: TGTGCCAGCAGTCCGTACAGGGGGAATGAGCAGTTCTTC
cdr3_aa: CASSPYRGNEQFF

j_call: TRBJ2-1
d_call: TRBD1
v_call: TRBV24-1
clone_size: -
cdr3_nt: TGTGCCACCAGTGATTTGACCAGACAGGGGGCCAAACGATACAATGAGCAGTTCTTC
cdr3_aa: CATSDLTRQGAKRYNEQFF

j_call: TRBJ2-3
d_call: -
v_call: TRBV11-2
clone_size: -
cdr3_nt: TGTGCCAGCAGCCAATACGGGGATACGCAGTATTTT
cdr3_aa: CASSQYGDTQYF

j_call: TRBJ1-2
d_call: TRBD1
v_call: TRBV5-8
clone_size: few
cdr3_nt: TGTGCCAGCAGCCGGACAGGGATTGTCTATGGCTACACCTTC
cdr3_aa: CASSRTGIVYGYTF

j_call: TRBJ1-5
d_call: TRBD1
v_call: TRBV4-1
clone_size: -
cdr3_nt: TGCGCCAGCAGCCAAGTTGACAGGGGGCGAAAAAGCAATCAGCCCCAGCATTTT
cdr3_aa: CASSQVDRGRKSNQPQHF

j_call: TRBJ2-2
d_call: -
v_call: TRBV5-5
clone_size: -
cdr3_nt: TGTGCCAGCAGCCCCTCCGGGTATAACACCGGGGAGCTGTTTTTT
cdr3_aa: CASSPSGYNTGELFF

j_call: TRBJ2-1
d_call: TRBD2
v_call: TRBV14
clone_size: -
cdr3_nt: TGTGCCAGCAGCCGGAGCGGGGGGGCCTTCAATGAGCAGTTCTTC
cdr3_aa: CASSRSGGAFNEQFF